This T cell receptor (beta chain) was identified during a study of stem cell transplantation in POMP-related autoinflammatory disease. Study context: The study hypothesized thymoproteasome defects skew the TRB repertoire via impaired CD8+ selection. CD8+ T cells were low and CD4+ cells naive-skewed before transplant. Study observations and caveats: Patients with PRAID showed a restricted number of unique TRB V-J gene pairings. A trend toward lower repertoire diversity and greater clonality appeared in every analyzed T-cell subset of PRAID patients.

PRAID featured prominent immunodeficiency. CDR3 length: 13 amino acids. The junction had 4 bases not matched to a gene; V was cut back by 5 bases and J by 9 bases. Germline V gives CDR1 SGHNT, CDR2 YYREEE (reference sequence). The assay was immunoSEQ multiplex PCR, and TCRdb's table has in-frame clones only and misses some. In the table there are about 10,000 clones, about 87% of which are singletons. Points on this clone: Its antigen is not identified.

The specimen comprised CD8+ T cells from PBMCs, sampled before stem cell transplantation. The chain recombines TRBV5-4 with TRBJ1-6; 8 nucleotides match TRBD1. This sequence was found in a human donor with POMP-related autoinflammation and immune dysregulation (PRAID). DNA of the CDR3: TGTGCCAGCAGTTCCGACAGGGGTTCACCCCTCCACTTT. It translates to CASSSDRGSPLHF.